The entry that follows covers one TCR beta chain sequence. Its antigen is not identified. Primers included in the PCR were 60 Vbeta and 13 Jbeta primers. The data were produced by immunoSEQ multiplex PCR, yet TCRdb's version contains in-frame clones alone and is incomplete. The table lists around 120,000 clones, around 83% of them singletons. This entry is derived from a study of cytomegalovirus exposure and HLA in healthy donors. CDR3 size: 15 residues. Looked up from germline, CDR1 is SGHDN and CDR2 is FVKESK. The ends lost 1 base at V and 5 bases at J; junction bases unmatched: 4. Notes on the study in general: Reported performance of the classifier showed diagnosis of cytomegalovirus status with high specificity and sensitivity.

Sequencing was performed on PBMCs. This chain joins TRBV14 and TRBJ2-7; 11 bases are a match to TRBD2. The origin of this receptor is a man aged 50 or older in good health and CMV-seronegative. The CDR3 spells CASSQGLAGRNEQYF. The CDR3, as DNA: TGTGCCAGCAGCCAAGGACTAGCGGGGAGGAACGAGCAGTACTTC.